The table lists the clone carrying this T cell receptor beta chain with many counts. The antigen remains unidentified. This entry belongs to a study of Graves' ophthalmopathy and Graves' hyperthyroidism. Regarding the study as a whole: Most thyroid clonotypes with frequency above 0.001 were detected in blood too. Ophthalmopathy could be told apart from stable hyperthyroidism by a 13-signature model (about 90% sensitivity, approximately 76% specificity).

Germline values: CDR1 SNHLY, CDR2 FYNNEI. This CDR3 region has 15 residues. The ends lost 6 bases at V and 1 base at J; junction bases unmatched: 4. Hyperthyroidism was new, under 2 months, in patients aged 18 to 65. Patients were diagnosed from clinical symptoms, serum thyroxine, TRAb, thyroid ultrasound and orbital computed tomography. Researchers took RNA transcripts and amplified TCR beta CDR3 regions from them. First-round RT-PCR relied on HTBI primers, and a second-round multiplex PCR came next. TCRdb re-called the multiplex PCR reads through MiXCR, storing one row per CDR3 protein. The sample carries about 1.2 million distinct CDR3 sequences, 35% to 40% recorded once.

Sequencing used peripheral blood or thyroid tissue (not recorded which). This TCR derives from an adult man with Graves' hyperthyroidism. The chain employs TRBV2 and TRBJ1-5; TRBD1 agrees at 9 bases. CDR3 in DNA: TGTGCCAGCAGAGCCGGGACAGGGAGCAATCAGCCCCAGCATTTT. It specifies CASRAGTGSNQPQHF.